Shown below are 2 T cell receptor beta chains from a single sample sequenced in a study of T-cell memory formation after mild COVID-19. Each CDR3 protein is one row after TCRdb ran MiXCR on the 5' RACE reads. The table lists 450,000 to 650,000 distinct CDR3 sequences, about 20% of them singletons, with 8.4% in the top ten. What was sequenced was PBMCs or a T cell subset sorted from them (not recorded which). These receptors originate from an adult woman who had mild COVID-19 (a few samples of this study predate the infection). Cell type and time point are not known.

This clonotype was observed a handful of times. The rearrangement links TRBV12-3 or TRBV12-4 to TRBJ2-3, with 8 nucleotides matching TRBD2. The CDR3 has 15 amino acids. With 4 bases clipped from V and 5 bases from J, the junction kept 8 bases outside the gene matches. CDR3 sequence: CASSSVAGYLDTQYF. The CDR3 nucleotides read TGTGCCAGCAGTTCCGTAGCGGGATATTTAGATACGCAGTATTTT.

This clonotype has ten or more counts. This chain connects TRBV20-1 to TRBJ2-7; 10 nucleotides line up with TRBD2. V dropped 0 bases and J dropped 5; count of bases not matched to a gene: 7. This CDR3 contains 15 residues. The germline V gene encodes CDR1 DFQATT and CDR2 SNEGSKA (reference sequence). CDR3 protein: CSAREPLAGDHEQYF. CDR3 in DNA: TGCAGTGCTAGAGAACCCCTAGCGGGAGACCACGAGCAGTACTTC.